Here is one T cell receptor beta chain with its context. Its target is not known. This sample stems from a study of cytomegalovirus exposure and HLA in healthy donors. General study points: The authors considered a cluster of highly shared sequence variants likely to be a sequencing artifact. A later analysis linked a missense variant in DCLRE1C to the trimming of TCR beta V and J genes.

The PCR made use of 60 Vbeta and 13 Jbeta primers. The method was immunoSEQ multiplex PCR; TCRdb's version includes in-frame clones alone and lacks a portion of them. The repertoire holds about 170,000 clones, with under 85% as singletons. CDR1 SGDLS and CDR2 YYNGEE come from the germline V gene. The V gene end was trimmed by 3 bases and the J gene end by 4 bases; junction bases not matched to a gene: 13. The CDR3 sequence is 18 residues long. This sequence was found in a man aged 18 to 30 in good health and CMV-seronegative. V usage is TRBV9 and J usage is TRBJ1-5; 10 bases align to TRBD1. Sequencing input: PBMCs. The CDR3 region has the DNA TGTGCCAGCAGCGCCAGGTTCCTTGACAGGGGGCGGAATCAGCCCCAGCATTTT. Amino acids: CASSARFLDRGRNQPQHF.